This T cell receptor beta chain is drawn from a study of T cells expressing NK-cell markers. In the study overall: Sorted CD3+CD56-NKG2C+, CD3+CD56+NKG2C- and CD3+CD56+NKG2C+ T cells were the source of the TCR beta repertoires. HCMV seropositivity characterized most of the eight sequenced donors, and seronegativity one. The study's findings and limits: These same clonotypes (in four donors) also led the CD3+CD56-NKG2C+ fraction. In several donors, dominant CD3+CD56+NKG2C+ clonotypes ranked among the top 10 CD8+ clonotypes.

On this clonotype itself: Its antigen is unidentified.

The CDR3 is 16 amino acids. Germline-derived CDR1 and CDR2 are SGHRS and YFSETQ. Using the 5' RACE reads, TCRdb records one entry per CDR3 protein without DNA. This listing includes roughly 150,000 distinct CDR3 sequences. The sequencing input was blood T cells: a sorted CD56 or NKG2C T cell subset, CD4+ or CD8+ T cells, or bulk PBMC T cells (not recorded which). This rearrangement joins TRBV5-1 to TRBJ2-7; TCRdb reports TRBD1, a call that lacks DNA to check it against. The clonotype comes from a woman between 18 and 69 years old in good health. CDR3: CASSLAGGPVSYEQYF.